Shown below are 23 T cell receptor beta chains from a single sample sequenced in a study of CXCR3-negative and CXCR3-positive naive CD8 T cells. Study conclusions and caveats: Against CXCR3-negative naive cells, CXCR3-positive naive cells showed more hydrophobic TRB CDR3s.

Through 5' RACE with UMI labels, the TRB cDNA libraries were prepared. Reprocessing the 5' RACE reads, TCRdb reports a single entry for every CDR3 protein and omits DNA. The sample's table shows about 150,000 distinct CDR3 sequences. These TCRs are of unknown antigen specificity. Sequencing used naive CXCR3+ CD8+ T cells from blood. Documented subset: CD45RO-CCR7+CD27+CD95- naive CD8+ T cells expressing CXCR3 (TNR3+). These TCRs come from a human donor in good health. Some clones in this sample may be carry-over from other donors' samples.

The chain has TRBV29-1 and TRBJ2-7; as DNA is missing, the TRBD2 call by TCRdb cannot be tested. CDR3 length: 16 amino acids. Germline CDR1 and CDR2: SQVTM and ANQGSEA. CDR3 loop: CSVEAEWPAGLGEQYF.

The gene calls are TRBV5-1 and TRBJ1-1; TCRdb gives TRBD1 as the D gene, but with no DNA this cannot be confirmed. CDR1 is SGHRS, CDR2 YFSETQ, per germline. The length of the CDR3 is 13 residues. The CDR3 loop reads CASRGTGVAEAFF.

The chain is built from TRBV2 and TRBJ1-2; TCRdb names TRBD1, which stays unverified in the absence of DNA. CDR3 length equals 15 residues. Germline CDR1 reads SNHLY; CDR2 reads FYNNEI. The CDR3 loop reads CASSEAGSAGGGYTF.

The chain is built from TRBV28 and TRBJ1-6; without DNA, the TCRdb call of TRBD1 cannot be checked. Germline V gene lookup returns CDR1 MDHEN and CDR2 SYDVKM. The CDR3 is 15 amino acids. CDR3 protein: CASSADRGGNSPLHF.

This chain connects TRBV7-9 to TRBJ1-2. Germline V gene lookup returns CDR1 SEHNR and CDR2 FQNEAQ (reference sequence). The CDR3 length is 12 residues. The CDR3 region is CASTVGLDGYTF.

V usage is TRBV4-1 and J usage is TRBJ2-1; the TCRdb D gene call, TRBD1, has no DNA to confirm it. Per germline, CDR1 MGHRA and CDR2 YSYEKL. The CDR3 spans 14 residues. The CDR3 here is CASQDRDGYNEQFF.

The chain links TRBV7-9 to TRBJ2-1; the D gene TCRdb calls, TRBD2, cannot be checked with no DNA. This CDR3 region has 16 residues. CDR1 SEHNR and CDR2 FQNEAQ come from the germline V gene (reference sequence). CDR3: CASSLELASLYNEQFF.

This chain uses TRBV5-5 with TRBJ2-3; TCRdb calls TRBD2, which cannot be checked without DNA. Germline lookup yields CDR1 SGHKS and CDR2 YYEKEE (reference sequence). This CDR3 has 15 amino acids. The CDR3 sequence is CASSHLGEGTDTQYF. Filled out from reference TRBV5-5 and TRBJ2-3, the complete variable domain reads DAGVTQSPTHLIKTRGQQVTLRCSPISGHKSVSWYQQVLGQGPQFIFQYYEKEERGRGNFPDRFSARQFPNYSSELNVNALLLGDSALYLCASSHLGEGTDTQYFGPGTRLTVL.

The gene calls are TRBV7-3 and TRBJ1-1. Germline CDR1 and CDR2: SGHTA and FQGTGA. This CDR3 has 13 amino acids. This CDR3 reads CASASQEYTEAFF.

This chain connects TRBV15 to TRBJ1-6; TCRdb calls TRBD1, which cannot be checked without DNA. The germline V gene encodes CDR1 LNHNV and CDR2 YYDKDF (reference sequence). CDR3 length equals 18 residues. CDR3 loop: CATRDGTGEDSYNSPLHF.

V gene TRBV29-1 combines with J gene TRBJ2-5. This CDR3 is 11 amino acids long. Per the germline V gene, CDR1 is SQVTM and CDR2 is ANQGSEA. This CDR3 is CSVGQEETQYF.

V gene TRBV5-6 combines with J gene TRBJ2-1; lacking DNA, the TRBD1 call made by TCRdb goes unchecked. The CDR3 is 15 residues long. Looked up from germline, CDR1 is SGHDT and CDR2 is YYEEEE. This chain's CDR3 is CASSLGGQAYNEQFF.

This chain uses TRBV9 with TRBJ2-1; absent DNA, TCRdb's TRBD2 call cannot be checked. This CDR3 has 14 residues. Germline lookup yields CDR1 SGDLS and CDR2 YYNGEE. This CDR3 is CASSEGYSGIGQFF.

The gene calls are TRBV5-8 and TRBJ2-5; TCRdb indicates TRBD2, and absent DNA this call remains unverified. This CDR3 spans 16 amino acids. Germline CDR1 is SGHTS and CDR2 is YDEGEE. The CDR3 reads CASSPVGLAVQETQYF.

The J gene is TRBJ2-1, the V gene TRBV12-5; TCRdb's D call of TRBD2 is untestable without DNA. The germline V gene encodes CDR1 LGHNT and CDR2 FRNRAP. The CDR3 has 12 amino acids. The CDR3 here is CASTAGYNEQFF. The variable domain in full, with the rest retrieved from reference TRBV12-5 and TRBJ2-1, is DARVTQTPRHKVTEMGQEVTMRCQPILGHNTVFWYRQTMMQGLELLAYFRNRAPLDDSGMPKDRFSAEMPDATLATLKIQPSEPRDSAVYFCASTAGYNEQFFGPGTRLTVL.

The chain recombines TRBV7-3 with TRBJ2-1; TCRdb returns TRBD2, unconfirmable since there is no DNA. The CDR3 has 15 amino acids. CDR1 is SGHTA and CDR2 is FQGTGA in the germline V gene. This chain's CDR3 is CASSGTSGTYNEQFF.

The CDR3: CSARSGLGNQPQHF. V gene TRBV20-1 combines with J gene TRBJ1-5; TCRdb lists TRBD1, though no DNA is available to test this call. The CDR3 is 14 residues long. The germline V gene encodes CDR1 DFQATT and CDR2 SNEGSKA (reference sequence).

This sequence joins TRBV4-1 and TRBJ2-2; checking the TCRdb D call of TRBD1 is not possible without DNA. CDR3 length: 16 amino acids. Germline V gives CDR1 MGHRA, CDR2 YSYEKL. CDR3 loop: CASSHAMTGYNGELFF.

The chain carries TRBV28 and TRBJ1-4; TCRdb returns TRBD1, unconfirmable since there is no DNA. The CDR3 sequence is 13 residues long. Germline CDR1 MDHEN, CDR2 SYDVKM. The CDR3 loop is CATRDSSNEKLFF.

This chain uses TRBV4-1 with TRBJ2-1. Germline lookup yields CDR1 MGHRA and CDR2 YSYEKL. The CDR3 loop spans 13 amino acids. The CDR3 loop is CASRGPSNDEQFF.

The genes are TRBV4-1 and TRBJ1-5; with no DNA, the TCRdb D assignment of TRBD1 cannot be verified. The V gene's germline CDR1 is MGHRA and CDR2 YSYEKL. CDR3 size: 15 residues. The CDR3 reads CASSQVTPGNQPQHF.

The genes are TRBV7-2 and TRBJ2-7; TCRdb's D call of TRBD1 is untestable without DNA. This CDR3 has 12 amino acids. CDR1 is SGHTA and CDR2 is FQGNSA in the germline V gene. The CDR3 loop is CASSSTGLEQYF.

The chain carries TRBV7-9 and TRBJ2-7; TCRdb reports TRBD2, a call that lacks DNA to check it against. Germline lookup yields CDR1 SEHNR and CDR2 FQNEAQ (reference sequence). The CDR3 has 12 amino acids. The CDR3 loop is CASSLWENEQYF.